The T cell receptor (beta chain) described here comes from a study of blood T cell repertoires in COVID-19. Study context: Acute and convalescent COVID-19 samples came from the United States, Italy and Spain. PBMCs, B-cell-depleted T cells, or T cells were the source of the cDNA or gDNA that made up the material.

Germline V gene sequence: CDR1 MDHEN, CDR2 SYDVKM. V gave up 5 bases and J gave up 5 bases; unmatched junction bases: 23. The CDR3 loop spans 19 amino acids. This clone has just one count. As originally analysed: Reference gene primer amplification gave nucleated cell count estimates. The method was immunoSEQ multiplex PCR; TCRdb's version includes in-frame clones alone and lacks a portion of them. V, J and clone size are taken as reported in that table, and D and trimming were inferred from the DNA itself. The repertoire has about 100,000 clones, about four fifths of them found once; the top ten carry around 18%.

The source material was peripheral blood. This rearrangement joins TRBV28 to TRBJ2-7; 8 bases map to TRBD2. This TCR was sampled from a woman older than 75 with active or convalescent COVID-19. The CDR3 loop reads CASSPAPGSGVGGGDEQYF. DNA of the CDR3: TGTGCCAGCAGTCCCGCCCCGGGTAGCGGGGTCGGCGGGGGTGACGAGCAGTACTTC.